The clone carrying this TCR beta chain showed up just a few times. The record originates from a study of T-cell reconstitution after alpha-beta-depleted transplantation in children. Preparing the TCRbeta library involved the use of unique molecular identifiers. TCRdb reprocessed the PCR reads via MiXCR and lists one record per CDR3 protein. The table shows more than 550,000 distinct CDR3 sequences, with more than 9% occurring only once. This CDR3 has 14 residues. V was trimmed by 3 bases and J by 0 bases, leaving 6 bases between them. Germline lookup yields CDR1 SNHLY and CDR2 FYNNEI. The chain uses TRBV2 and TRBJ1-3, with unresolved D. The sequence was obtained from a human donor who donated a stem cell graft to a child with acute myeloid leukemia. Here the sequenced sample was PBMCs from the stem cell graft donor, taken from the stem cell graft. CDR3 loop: CASSDGFSGNTIYF. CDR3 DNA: TGTGCCAGCAGTGACGGATTCTCTGGAAACACCATATATTTT. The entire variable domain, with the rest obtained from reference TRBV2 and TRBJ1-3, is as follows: EPEVTQTPSHQVTQMGQEVILRCVPISNHLYFYWYRQILGQKVEFLVSFYNNEISEKSEIFDDQFSVERPDGSNFTLKIRSTKLEDSAMYFCASSDGFSGNTIYFGEGSWLTVV.